The sequence of this T cell receptor (beta chain) was determined in a study of blood T cell repertoires in COVID-19. The protocol was immunoSEQ multiplex PCR, while the TCRdb copy is restricted to in-frame clones and leaves out a portion. Seen here are 220,000 or so clones, about 89% observed once, and the top ten hold about 6.5%. This clone was recorded only once. Other DNA sequences in the sample encode the same CDR3. The CDR3 has 13 amino acids. V was pared by 1 base and J by 2 bases, with 5 bases between. Germline CDR1 reads SGHAT; CDR2 reads FQNNGV. The sequenced sample was peripheral blood. This receptor was taken from a man in his fifties or sixties who had recovered from COVID-19. The gene calls are TRBV11-2 and TRBJ2-5; D gene uncertain. The CDR3 region is CASSLGLQETQYF. The CDR3 bases are TGTGCCAGCAGCTTAGGGCTTCAAGAGACCCAGTACTTC. The full variable domain, rest sourced from reference TRBV11-2 and TRBJ2-5, is EAGVAQSPRYKIIEKRQSVAFWCNPISGHATLYWYQQILGQGPKLLIQFQNNGVVDDSQLPKDRFSAERLKGVDSTLKIQPAKLEDSAVYLCASSLGLQETQYFGPGTRLLVL.